This T cell receptor (beta chain) was obtained from a study of a mutant IDH1 vaccine in newly diagnosed glioma. At the level of the study: Sex among treated patients split about 60% male, approximately 38% female; mean age was roughly 40 years. Study conclusions and caveats: Vaccine-induced immune responses occurred in roughly 95% of patients.

Germline V gene sequence: CDR1 SEHNR, CDR2 FQNEAQ (reference sequence). The CDR3 totals 10 residues. The V gene lost 3 bases and the J gene lost 11 bases, with 7 bases spanning the gap. Measured with immunoSEQ multiplex PCR; TCRdb has only the in-frame clones, and not every one. The sample includes 30,000 to 40,000 clones, less than 90% of them seen just once. This clone has just a few counts. The antigen remains undetermined. Time point described: week 11, during vaccination. Each dose delivered 300 ug of mutant IDH1 20-mer peptide subcutaneously with imiquimod. The sample consisted of PBMCs, taken from a glioma patient whose treatment included an IDH1 peptide vaccine. V and J are TRBV7-9 and TRBJ1-1; D is undetermined. The clonotype comes from a man aged 35 to 55 with glioma. CDR3 coding DNA: TGTGCCAGCAGCTTGGAAATGGCTTTCTTT. It encodes CASSLEMAFF. Full variable domain (remainder filled in from reference TRBV7-9 and TRBJ1-1): DTGVSQNPRHKITKRGQNVTFRCDPISEHNRLYWYRQTLGQGPEFLTYFQNEAQLEKSRLLSDRFSAERPKGSFSTLEIQRTEQGDSAMYLCASSLEMAFFGQGTRLTVV.